Sequencing of this TCR beta chain was carried out in a study of blood T cell repertoires in COVID-19. Libraries were prepared by immunoSEQ multiplex PCR; TCRdb keeps only in-frame clonotypes and omits some of them. The sample lists approximately 9,500 clones, about 88% occurring once. The receptor was isolated from a human donor in a cohort sampled during active COVID-19. Sequencing used peripheral blood.

The CDR3 DNA reads TGTGCCAGCAGGTCTACAGGGGGCGCGAGGGACACTGAAGCTTTCTTT. This codes for CASRSTGGARDTEAFF. V gene TRBV28 combines with J gene TRBJ1-1; 9 positions match TRBD1. The CDR3 sequence is 16 residues long. The V segment lost 6 bases and the J segment 3 bases; nucleotides outside the gene matches: 11. Germline CDR1 and CDR2: MDHEN and SYDVKM.